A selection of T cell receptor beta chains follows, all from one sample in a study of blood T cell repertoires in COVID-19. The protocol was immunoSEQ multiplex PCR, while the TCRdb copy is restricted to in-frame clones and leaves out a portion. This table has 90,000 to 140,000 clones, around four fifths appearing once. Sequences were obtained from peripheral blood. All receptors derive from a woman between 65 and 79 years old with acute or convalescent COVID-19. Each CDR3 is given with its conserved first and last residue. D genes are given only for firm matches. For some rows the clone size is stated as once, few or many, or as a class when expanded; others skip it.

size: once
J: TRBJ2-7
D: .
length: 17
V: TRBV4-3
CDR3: CASSSLGGTGSSYEQYF
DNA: TGCGCCAGCAGCTCTCTAGGCGGGACTGGGAGCTCCTACGAGCAGTACTTC

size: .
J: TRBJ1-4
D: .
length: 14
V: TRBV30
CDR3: CAWCPGGLNEKLFF
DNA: TGTGCCTGGTGTCCGGGGGGCCTTAATGAAAAACTGTTTTTT

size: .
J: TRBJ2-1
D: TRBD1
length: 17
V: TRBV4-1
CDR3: CASSQLPQGSSYNEQFF
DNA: TGCGCCAGCAGCCAGCTACCACAGGGGAGCTCCTACAATGAGCAGTTCTTC

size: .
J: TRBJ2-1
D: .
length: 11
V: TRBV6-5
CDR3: CATPPAQGKFF
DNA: TGTGCCACTCCCCCGGCACAGGGAAAGTTCTTC

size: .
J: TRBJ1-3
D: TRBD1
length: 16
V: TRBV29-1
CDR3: CSVEGPGTVSGNTIYF
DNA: TGCAGCGTTGAAGGCCCCGGGACAGTCTCTGGAAACACCATATATTTT

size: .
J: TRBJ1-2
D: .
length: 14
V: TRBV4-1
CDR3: CASSPTGDNYGYTF
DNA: TGCGCCAGCAGCCCGACAGGAGATAACTATGGCTACACCTTC

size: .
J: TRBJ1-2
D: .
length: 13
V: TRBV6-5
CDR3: CASSYSISYGYTF
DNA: TGTGCCAGCAGTTACTCGATCAGCTATGGCTACACCTTC

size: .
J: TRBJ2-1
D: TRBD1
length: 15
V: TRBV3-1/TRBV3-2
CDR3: CASSIGTGISNEQFF
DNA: TGTGCCAGCAGCATCGGGACAGGGATCTCCAATGAGCAGTTCTTC

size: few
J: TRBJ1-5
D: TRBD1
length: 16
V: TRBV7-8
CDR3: CASSSWGTGRRQPQHF
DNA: TGTGCCAGCAGCTCGTGGGGGACAGGGAGGCGGCAGCCCCAGCATTTT

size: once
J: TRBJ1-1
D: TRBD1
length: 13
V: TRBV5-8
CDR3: CASSFDRVGEAFF
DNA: TGTGCCAGCAGCTTCGACAGGGTGGGTGAGGCTTTCTTT

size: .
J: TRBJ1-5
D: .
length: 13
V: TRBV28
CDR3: CASSLAPNQPQHF
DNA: TGTGCCAGCAGTTTGGCACCTAATCAGCCCCAGCATTTT

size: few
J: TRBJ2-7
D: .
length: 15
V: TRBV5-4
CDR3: CASSLRDSKIFEQYF
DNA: TGTGCCAGCAGCTTGAGAGACAGTAAGATTTTCGAGCAGTACTTC

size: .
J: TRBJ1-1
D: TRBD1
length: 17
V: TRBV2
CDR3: CASSEGQGDFMNTEAFF
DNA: TGTGCCAGCAGTGAGGGACAGGGCGACTTTATGAACACTGAAGCTTTCTTT

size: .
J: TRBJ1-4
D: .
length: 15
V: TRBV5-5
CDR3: CASSITSLDNEKLFF
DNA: TGTGCCAGCAGCATTACGAGTTTAGATAATGAAAAACTGTTTTTT

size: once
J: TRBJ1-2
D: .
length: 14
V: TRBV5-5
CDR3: CASSLVGASYGYTF
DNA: TGTGCCAGCAGCTTGGTGGGGGCTAGCTATGGCTACACCTTC

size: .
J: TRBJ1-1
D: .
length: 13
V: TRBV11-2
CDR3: CASSRERNTEAFF
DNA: TGTGCCAGCAGCCGTGAGAGGAACACTGAAGCTTTCTTT

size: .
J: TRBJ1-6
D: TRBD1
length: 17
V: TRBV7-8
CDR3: CASSLTFGQGVDSPLHF
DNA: TGTGCCAGCAGCTTAACATTCGGACAGGGGGTTGATTCACCCCTCCACTTT

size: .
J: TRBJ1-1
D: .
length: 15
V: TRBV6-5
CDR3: CASSSPDTGDTEAFF
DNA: TGTGCCAGCAGTTCTCCTGACACGGGGGACACTGAAGCTTTCTTT

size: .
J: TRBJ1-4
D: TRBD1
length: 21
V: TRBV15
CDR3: CASAKVDRKNIVTTKNEKLFF
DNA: TGTGCCTCAGCGAAGGTGGACAGGAAGAATATAGTGACAACGAAAAATGAAAAACTGTTTTTT

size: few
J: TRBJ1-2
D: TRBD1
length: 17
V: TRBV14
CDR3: CASSPNMDRPTHYGYTF
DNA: TGTGCCAGCAGCCCGAATATGGACAGGCCGACCCACTATGGCTACACCTTC

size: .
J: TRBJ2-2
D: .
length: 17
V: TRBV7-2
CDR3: CASSLEARQPNTGELFF
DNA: TGTGCCAGCAGCTTAGAGGCTAGGCAGCCGAACACCGGGGAGCTGTTTTTT

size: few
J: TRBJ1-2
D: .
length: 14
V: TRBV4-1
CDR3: CASSLLPGGLGYTF
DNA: TGCGCCAGCAGCCTTCTCCCGGGGGGGCTGGGCTACACCTTC

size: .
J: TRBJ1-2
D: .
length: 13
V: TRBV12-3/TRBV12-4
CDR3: CASSLVRHNGYTF
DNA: TGTGCCAGCAGTTTGGTCAGGCATAATGGCTACACCTTC

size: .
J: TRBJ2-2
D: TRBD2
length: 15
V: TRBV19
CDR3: CASSMFGGGTGELFF
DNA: TGTGCCAGTAGTATGTTTGGCGGGGGGACCGGGGAGCTGTTTTTT

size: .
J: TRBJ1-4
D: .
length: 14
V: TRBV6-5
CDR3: CASSTGFGGEKLFF
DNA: TGTGCCAGCAGTACAGGGTTTGGGGGTGAAAAACTGTTTTTT

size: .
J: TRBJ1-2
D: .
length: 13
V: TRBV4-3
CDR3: CASSQDLSGGYTF
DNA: TGCGCCAGCAGCCAAGATCTTTCGGGTGGGTACACCTTC

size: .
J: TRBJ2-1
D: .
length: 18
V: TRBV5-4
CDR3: CASSPGTGGVGSYNEQFF
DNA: TGTGCCAGCAGCCCTGGAACGGGGGGCGTGGGCTCCTACAATGAGCAGTTCTTC

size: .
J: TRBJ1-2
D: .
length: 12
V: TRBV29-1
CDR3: CSAPHPIGGYTF
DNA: TGCAGCGCCCCCCATCCTATCGGGGGCTACACCTTC

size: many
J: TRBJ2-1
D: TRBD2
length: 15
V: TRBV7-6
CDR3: CASSFAGGPDNEQFF
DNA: TGTGCCAGCAGCTTCGCGGGGGGGCCCGACAATGAGCAGTTCTTC

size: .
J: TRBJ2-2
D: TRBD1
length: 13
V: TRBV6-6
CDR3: CASSSGGTGELFF
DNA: TGTGCCAGCAGTTCAGGGGGCACCGGGGAGCTGTTTTTT

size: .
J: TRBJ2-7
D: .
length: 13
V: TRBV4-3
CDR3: CASSQDRGYEQYF
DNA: TGCGCCAGCAGCCAAGATAGGGGTTACGAGCAGTACTTC

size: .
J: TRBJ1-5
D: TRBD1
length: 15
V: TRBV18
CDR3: CASSLGQGEAQPQHF
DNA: TGTGCCAGCTCACTGGGACAGGGGGAGGCTCAGCCCCAGCATTTT

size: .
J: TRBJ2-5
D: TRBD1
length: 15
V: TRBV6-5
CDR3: CASRDRGYTQETQYF
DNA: TGTGCCAGCAGGGACAGGGGGTACACCCAAGAGACCCAGTACTTC

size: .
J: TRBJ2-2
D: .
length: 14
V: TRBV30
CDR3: CALNRISNTGELFF
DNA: TGTGCCTTGAACAGGATTTCTAACACCGGGGAGCTGTTTTTT

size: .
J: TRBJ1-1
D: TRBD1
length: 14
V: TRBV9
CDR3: CASSPGTGNTEAFF
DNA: TGTGCCAGCAGCCCGGGGACAGGGAACACTGAAGCTTTCTTT

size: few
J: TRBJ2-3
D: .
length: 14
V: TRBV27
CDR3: CASSPLRFTDTQYF
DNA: TGTGCCAGCAGTCCGCTACGTTTTACAGATACGCAGTATTTT

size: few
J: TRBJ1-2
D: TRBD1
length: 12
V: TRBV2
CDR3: CASGGDRVGYTF
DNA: TGTGCCAGCGGAGGGGACAGGGTTGGCTACACCTTC

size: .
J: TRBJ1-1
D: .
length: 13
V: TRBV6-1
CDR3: CASSPSGITEAFF
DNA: TGTGCCAGCAGCCCCTCAGGGATTACTGAAGCTTTCTTT

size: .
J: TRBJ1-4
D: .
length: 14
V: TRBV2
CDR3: CASLHDWHPEKLFF
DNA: TGTGCCAGCCTCCACGATTGGCATCCTGAAAAACTGTTTTTT

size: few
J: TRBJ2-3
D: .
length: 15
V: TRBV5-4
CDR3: CASSPAASYTDTQYF
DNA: TGTGCCAGCAGCCCGGCGGCTTCCTACACAGATACGCAGTATTTT

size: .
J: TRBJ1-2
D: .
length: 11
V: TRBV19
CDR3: CASSTYYGYTF
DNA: TGTGCCAGTAGTACTTACTATGGCTACACCTTC